This entry features one TCR beta chain sequence. Antigen unknown. The source of the sample is a study of CD8 T cells in ankylosing spondylitis. The study, taken as a whole, reports: Researchers report that disease-linked clones proved CD8+ and relatively rare in peripheral blood.

Construction of TCR beta libraries was performed using quantitative 5'-RACE with molecular barcodes. TCRdb itself ran the 5' RACE reads through MiXCR, one entry per CDR3 protein. The top ten hold roughly 4% of the sample, which has about 300,000 distinct CDR3 sequences, less than 25% seen once. The CDR3 has 16 residues. Germline values: CDR1 MNHNS, CDR2 SASEGT. J gave up 4 bases and V 2 bases, and 8 bases lay outside the gene matches. This receptor was identified in a female donor with ankylosing spondylitis or in good health (not recorded which). This chain joins TRBV6-1 and TRBJ1-5; 7 bases match TRBD1. The material sequenced was blood, either unsorted or a sorted T cell fraction (not recorded which). CDR3 nucleotides: TGTGCCAGCAGTGAATATTGGGACAGTCTGAATCAGCCCCAGCATTTT. It specifies CASSEYWDSLNQPQHF.